This T cell receptor beta chain was retrieved from a study of blood T cells in healthy people across ages. This clonotype was picked up a small number of times. The antigen is not known. Germline CDR1 is DFQATT and CDR2 is SNEGSKA (reference sequence). The ends were cut back, 5 bases at V and 1 base at J, with 21 bases in the middle. There are 17 residues in the CDR3. Primers used in a second PCR of about 6 to 11 cycles were a sample-barcoded 5' primer and a J-beta primer mix. TCRdb re-analysed the 5' RACE reads in MiXCR, keeping a single row per CDR3 protein. The sample records roughly 800,000 distinct CDR3 sequences, around 25% being singletons. Collection of 8.5 to 10 milliliters of peripheral blood was performed for each donor. Each sample used at least 6 million PBMCs. Findings and caveats of the study: With naive T cell percentage, TCR beta diversity showed a strong correlation.

The same specimen was also included in a second study, on T cells of mothers and their children. That source adds: Relative to unrelated pairs, biologically related mother-child dyads exhibited marginally greater, non-significant overlap.

The receptor comes from a boy younger than 18 in good health. Material: blood. The rearrangement joins TRBV20-1 to TRBJ2-4; D is possibly TRBD1 (7 bases). CDR3 residues: CSARSEGGQSAKNIQYF. The CDR3 DNA is TGCAGTGCTCGGAGTGAGGGGGGACAGTCTGCCAAAAACATTCAGTACTTC.